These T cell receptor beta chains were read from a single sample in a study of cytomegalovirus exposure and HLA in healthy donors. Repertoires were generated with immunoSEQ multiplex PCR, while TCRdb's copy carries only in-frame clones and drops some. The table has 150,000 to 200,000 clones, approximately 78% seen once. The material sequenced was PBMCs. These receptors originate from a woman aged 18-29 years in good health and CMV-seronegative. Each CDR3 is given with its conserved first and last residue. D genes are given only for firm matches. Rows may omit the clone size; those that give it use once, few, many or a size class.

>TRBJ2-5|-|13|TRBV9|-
TGTGCCAGCAGCGTACTCACAGGGGAGACCCAGTACTTC
CASSVLTGETQYF
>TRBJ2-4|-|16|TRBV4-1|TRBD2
TGCGCCAGCAGCCAAGATCTGGGGACTAGCGGGATGTTTCAGTACTTC
CASSQDLGTSGMFQYF
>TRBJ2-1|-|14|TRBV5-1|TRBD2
TGCGCCAGCAGCTCCCGGGGGGTCTACAATGGGCAGTTCTTC
CASSSRGVYNGQFF
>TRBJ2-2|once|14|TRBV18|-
TGTGCCAGCTCACCACCGGTTCCGGCCGGGGAGCTGTTTTTT
CASSPPVPAGELFF
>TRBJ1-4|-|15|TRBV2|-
TGTGCCAGCAGTGCCAGGTTAGGCGGGGGTGAAAAACTGTTTTTT
CASSARLGGGEKLFF
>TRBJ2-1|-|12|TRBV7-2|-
TGTGCCAGCAGCTTGCGGTCGGGTGAGCAGTTCTTC
CASSLRSGEQFF
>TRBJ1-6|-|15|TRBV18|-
TGTGCCAGCTCACGGAGGGGCGATTATAATTCACCCCTCCACTTT
CASSRRGDYNSPLHF
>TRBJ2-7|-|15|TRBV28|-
TGTGCCAGCAGGTCCGGAGGACCGAGTGCCCACGAGCAGTACTTC
CASRSGGPSAHEQYF
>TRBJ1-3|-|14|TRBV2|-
TGTGCCAGCAGTGGGTCAGGGGCTGGAAACACCATATATTTT
CASSGSGAGNTIYF
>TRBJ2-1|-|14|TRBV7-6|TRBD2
TGTGCCAGCAGCTCCGGGGGGGCCCGCAATGAGCAGTTCTTC
CASSSGGARNEQFF
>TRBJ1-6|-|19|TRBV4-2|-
TGTGCCAGCAGCCAAGACGGGGGGCGAAGGGTTTCCTATAATTCACCCCTCCACTTT
CASSQDGGRRVSYNSPLHF
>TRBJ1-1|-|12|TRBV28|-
TGTGCCAGCAGAGAAGCGGACACTGAAGCTTTCTTT
CASREADTEAFF
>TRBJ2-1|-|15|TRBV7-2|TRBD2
TGTGCCAGCAGCCTTAGCGGGGGGGCCCTAAATGAGCAGTTCTTC
CASSLSGGALNEQFF
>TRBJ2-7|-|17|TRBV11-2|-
TGTGCCAGCAGGGTGAGGTTTGGCGGGGTAAACTCTGCCGAGCAGTACTTC
CASRVRFGGVNSAEQYF
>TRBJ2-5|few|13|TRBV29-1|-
TGCAGCGTTGTTTACAGGGCGCAAGAGACCCAGTACTTC
CSVVYRAQETQYF
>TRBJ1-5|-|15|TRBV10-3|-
TGTGCCATCAGTGAGTCTGGAGATAGCAATCAGCCCCAGCATTTT
CAISESGDSNQPQHF
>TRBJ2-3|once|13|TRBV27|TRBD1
TGTGCCAGCACCCCAAACAGGGGGCGAACGCAGTATTTT
CASTPNRGRTQYF
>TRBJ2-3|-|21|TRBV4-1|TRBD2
TGCGCCAGCAGCCAAGACCTAAGGGAACTAGCGGGAGTGGGTAGCACAGATACGCAGTATTTT
CASSQDLRELAGVGSTDTQYF
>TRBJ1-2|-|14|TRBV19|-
TGTGCCACCTCGGCCTCCAGGGTCGCCTATGGCTACACCTTC
CATSASRVAYGYTF
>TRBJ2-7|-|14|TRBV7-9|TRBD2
TGTGCCAGCAGCTTAGAGACGGGGGGGTACGAGCAGTACTTC
CASSLETGGYEQYF
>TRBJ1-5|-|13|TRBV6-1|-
TGTGCCAGCCGGGGGGGATCCGGACAGCCCCAGCATTTT
CASRGGSGQPQHF
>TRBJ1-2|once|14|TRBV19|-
TGTGCCAGTAGTCCCCAGGGAACGGGCTATGGCTACACCTTC
CASSPQGTGYGYTF
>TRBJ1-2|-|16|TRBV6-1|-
TGTGCCAGCAGTGAAGCATGGGGGGATCTCGGTGTTGGCTACACCTTC
CASSEAWGDLGVGYTF
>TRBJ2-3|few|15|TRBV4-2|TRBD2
TGTGCCAGCAGCCAAGGGGAGGGGCCACCAGATACGCAGTATTTT
CASSQGEGPPDTQYF
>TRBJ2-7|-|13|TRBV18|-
TGTGCCAGCTCGTTCAGGGAGGTCTACGAGCAGTACTTC
CASSFREVYEQYF
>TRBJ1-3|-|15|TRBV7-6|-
TGTGCCAGCAGCCCACGGGGTCATGATGGAAACACCATATATTTT
CASSPRGHDGNTIYF
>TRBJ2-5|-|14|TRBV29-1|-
TGCAGCGTTCTGAACGTTCCATTCAGGGAGACCCAGTACTTC
CSVLNVPFRETQYF
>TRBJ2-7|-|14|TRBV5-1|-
TGCGCCAGCAGCTTTGGCAGCTACTACTACGAGCAGTACTTC
CASSFGSYYYEQYF
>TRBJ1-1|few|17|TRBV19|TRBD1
TGTGCCAGTAGTCTCGACTCTTTGACAGGGCTGAACACTGAAGCTTTCTTT
CASSLDSLTGLNTEAFF
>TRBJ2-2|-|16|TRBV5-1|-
TGCGCCAGCAGCTTGGGTTTCCTCGGGAACACCGGGGAGCTGTTTTTT
CASSLGFLGNTGELFF
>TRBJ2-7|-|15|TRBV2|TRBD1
TGTGCCAGCAGTGATTCGGGACAGGGCGACTACGAGCAGTACTTC
CASSDSGQGDYEQYF
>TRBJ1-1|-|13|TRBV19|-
TGTGCCTCCTGCCTCCGGGGGAACACTGAAGCTTTCTTT
CASCLRGNTEAFF
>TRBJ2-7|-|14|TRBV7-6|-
TGTGCCAGCAGCTTAGGGACTACCGGGGACGAGCAGTACTTC
CASSLGTTGDEQYF
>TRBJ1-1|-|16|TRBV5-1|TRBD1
TGCGCCAGCAGCGAAGGACAGGGGATTTTGGGCACTGAAGCTTTCTTT
CASSEGQGILGTEAFF
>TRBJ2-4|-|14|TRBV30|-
TGTGCCTGCGTCAGGGGCGGATCCAAAAACATTCAGTACTTC
CACVRGGSKNIQYF
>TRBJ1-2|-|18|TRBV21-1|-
TGTGCCAGCAACCCCAAGGGACATCTTCGAGCTCACGTCATTGGCTACACCTTC
CASNPKGHLRAHVIGYTF
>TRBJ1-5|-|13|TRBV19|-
TGTGCCAGTGGTCTTACAGGTCTTCAGCCCCAGCATTTT
CASGLTGLQPQHF
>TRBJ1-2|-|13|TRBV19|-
TGTGCCAGTAGGAACAGGGATGGCTATGGCTACACCTTC
CASRNRDGYGYTF
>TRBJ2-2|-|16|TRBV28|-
TGTGCCAGCAGTTTAGGAGGAAATGAGGGACTGGGGGAGCTGTTTTTT
CASSLGGNEGLGELFF
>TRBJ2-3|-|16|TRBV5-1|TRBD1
TGCGCCAGCAGCCGATCCCAGGGGGCGTTCACAGATACGCAGTATTTT
CASSRSQGAFTDTQYF
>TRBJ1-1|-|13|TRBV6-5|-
TGTGCCAGCAGTTACGCGGGGGGCACTGAAGCTTTCTTT
CASSYAGGTEAFF